Below are 13 T cell receptor beta chains sequenced from a single sample in a study of blood T cell repertoires in COVID-19. The assay was immunoSEQ multiplex PCR, and TCRdb's table has in-frame clones only and misses some. The repertoire consists of a few hundred thousand clones, with roughly 86% occurring once and the leading ten covering about 9.2%. What was sequenced was peripheral blood. The receptors were gathered from a man in his forties who had recovered from COVID-19.

The rearrangement links TRBV9 to TRBJ2-1; D call uncertain. Trimming stripped 1 base from V and 9 bases from J, with 8 bases between. The CDR3 extends over 12 amino acids. Germline V gives CDR1 SGDLS, CDR2 YYNGEE. Written as DNA, the CDR3 is TGTGCCAGCAGCGTAAGTGGGCTTGAGCAGTTCTTC. Its protein is CASSVSGLEQFF.

CDR3 amino acids: CAISRGDEQFF. CDR3 DNA: TGTGCCATCAGTCGTGGAGATGAGCAGTTCTTC. This sequence joins TRBV10-3 and TRBJ2-1; D is unresolved. This CDR3 comprises 11 residues. Germline CDR1 and CDR2: ENHRY and SYGVKD. Trimming left V 5 bases short and J 8 bases short, with 7 bases between.

V gene TRBV7-2 combines with J gene TRBJ2-5; 13 nucleotides agree with TRBD2. Germline CDR1 and CDR2: SGHTA and FQGNSA. V lost 5 bases, J lost 5 bases, and 5 bases stayed unmatched. CDR3 length equals 15 residues. The CDR3 loop reads CASSPGTSGAETQYF. CDR3 DNA: TGTGCCAGCAGCCCCGGGACTAGCGGGGCGGAGACCCAGTACTTC.

Concerning this clone itself: Within the sample, other DNA sequences also encode this same CDR3. The chain couples TRBV5-1 to TRBJ1-3; D is undetermined. Deletions cut 0 bases from V and 4 bases from J, with 8 bases between. CDR1 SGHRS and CDR2 YFSETQ come from the germline V gene. The CDR3 is made up of 14 amino acids. The CDR3 region is CASSLDSRGNTIYF. The CDR3 region has the DNA TGCGCCAGCAGCTTGGATAGCAGAGGAAACACCATATATTTT.

The genes are TRBV5-6 and TRBJ2-2, with 9 bases matching TRBD1. The CDR3 spans 16 residues. Trimming at V came to 3 bases and at J to 0 bases, leaving 3 bases not matched to a gene. The germline CDR1 and CDR2 sequences are SGHDT and YYEEEE. The CDR3 DNA follows: TGTGCCAGCAGCTCCGGGACAGGGCCGAACACCGGGGAGCTGTTTTTT. Encoded protein: CASSSGTGPNTGELFF.

The count of this clone is one. The rearrangement joins TRBV7-9 to TRBJ1-5, with 8 positions matching TRBD1. CDR3 length equals 15 residues. The germline CDR1 and CDR2 sequences are SEHNR and FQNEAQ (reference sequence). J gave up 2 bases and V 8 bases, and 8 bases lay outside the gene matches. CDR3 sequence (DNA): TGTGCCAGCGGACGACAGGGGAGTGGCAATCAGCCCCAGCATTTT. Its translation: CASGRQGSGNQPQHF.

The V and J genes are TRBV3-1 (or the pseudogene TRBV3-2) and TRBJ2-2; 12 bases align to TRBD1. With 8 bases clipped from V and 7 bases from J, the junction kept 5 bases outside the gene matches. The CDR3 sequence is 14 residues long. Germline values: CDR1 LGHDT, CDR2 YNNKEL (reference sequence). The CDR3 reads CASRDRGLVGELFF. CDR3 in DNA: TGTGCCAGCCGGGACAGGGGGCTAGTCGGGGAGCTGTTTTTT.

This sequence joins TRBV2 and TRBJ2-5; D possibly corresponds to TRBD1 (6 bases). The V gene lost 8 bases and the J gene lost 5 bases, with 12 bases spanning the gap. The CDR3 contains 12 residues. In germline, CDR1 is SNHLY, CDR2 FYNNEI. The DNA of the CDR3 is TGTGCCAGCTACAGGGAGCGGGAGACCCAGTACTTC. It encodes CASYRERETQYF.

This CDR3 reads CASRYRGKNTEAFF. The DNA of the CDR3 is TGTGCCAGCAGGTACCGGGGGAAGAACACTGAAGCTTTCTTT. The chain carries TRBV5-6 and TRBJ1-1, with D tentatively TRBD1 (5 bases). The germline V gene encodes CDR1 SGHDT and CDR2 YYEEEE. V was trimmed by 5 bases and J by 1 base, leaving 12 bases between them. This CDR3 spans 14 amino acids.

V gene TRBV3-1 (or the pseudogene TRBV3-2) combines with J gene TRBJ1-2; 8 nucleotides match TRBD1. Trimming cost V 4 bases and J 4 bases; bases outside gene matches: 8. Germline-derived CDR1 and CDR2 are LGHDT and YNNKEL (reference sequence). This CDR3 is built from 15 residues. Here the CDR3 DNA reads TGTGCCAGCAGCCCCACAAGGGACAGGTCCTATGGCTACACCTTC. Translated: CASSPTRDRSYGYTF.

The chain recombines TRBV9 with TRBJ2-5; 7 bases agree with TRBD2. After removal of 4 bases from V and 2 bases from J, the junction contained 8 bases not matched to a gene. CDR3 length equals 15 residues. The germline CDR1 and CDR2 sequences are SGDLS and YYNGEE. CDR3 amino acids: CASSPTLGGQETQYF. CDR3 DNA sequence: TGTGCCAGCAGCCCTACCCTCGGGGGGCAAGAGACCCAGTACTTC.

The chain recombines TRBV11-2 with TRBJ2-1, with 7 nucleotides matching TRBD2. Trimming removed 5 bases from V and 6 bases from J; junction bases left unmatched: 10. The CDR3 spans 15 residues. Per the germline V gene, CDR1 is SGHAT and CDR2 is FQNNGV. The CDR3 coding sequence is TGTGCCAGCAGCGATCATAAGCGGGGCTTCAATGAGCAGTTCTTC. Residues: CASSDHKRGFNEQFF.

V gene TRBV19 combines with J gene TRBJ2-1; 7 nucleotides agree with TRBD1. The length of the CDR3 is 16 residues. Looked up from germline, CDR1 is LNHDA and CDR2 is SQIVND (reference sequence). V shed 3 bases, J shed 4 bases, and the junction held 9 bases outside the gene matches. The CDR3 coding sequence is TGTGCCAGTAGTATGAACAGGGACAGAATATACAATGAGCAGTTCTTC. Protein product: CASSMNRDRIYNEQFF.